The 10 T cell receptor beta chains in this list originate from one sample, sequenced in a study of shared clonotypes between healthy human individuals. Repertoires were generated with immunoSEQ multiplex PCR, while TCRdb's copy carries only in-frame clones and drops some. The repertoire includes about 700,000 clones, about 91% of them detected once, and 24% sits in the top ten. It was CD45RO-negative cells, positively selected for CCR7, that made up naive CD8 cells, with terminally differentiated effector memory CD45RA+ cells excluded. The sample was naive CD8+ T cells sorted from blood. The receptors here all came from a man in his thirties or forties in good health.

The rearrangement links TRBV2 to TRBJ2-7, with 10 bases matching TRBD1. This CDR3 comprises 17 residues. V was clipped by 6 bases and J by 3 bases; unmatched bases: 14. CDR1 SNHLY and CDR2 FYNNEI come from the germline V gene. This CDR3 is CASSPSDPRTGGYEQYF. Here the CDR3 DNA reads TGTGCCAGCAGCCCATCCGACCCGAGGACAGGGGGCTACGAGCAGTACTTC.

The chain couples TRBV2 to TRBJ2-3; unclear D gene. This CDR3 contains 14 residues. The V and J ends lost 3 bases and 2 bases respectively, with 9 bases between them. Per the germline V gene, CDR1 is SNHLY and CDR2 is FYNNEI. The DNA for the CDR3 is TGTGCCAGCAGTGATAAATCAGCCACAGATACGCAGTATTTT. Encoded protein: CASSDKSATDTQYF.

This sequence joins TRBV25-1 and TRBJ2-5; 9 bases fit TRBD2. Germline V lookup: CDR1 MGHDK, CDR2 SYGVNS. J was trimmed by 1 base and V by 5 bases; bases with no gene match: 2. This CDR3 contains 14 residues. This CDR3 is CASSSAGGQETQYF. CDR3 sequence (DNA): TGTGCCAGCAGTTCAGCGGGGGGCCAAGAGACCCAGTACTTC.

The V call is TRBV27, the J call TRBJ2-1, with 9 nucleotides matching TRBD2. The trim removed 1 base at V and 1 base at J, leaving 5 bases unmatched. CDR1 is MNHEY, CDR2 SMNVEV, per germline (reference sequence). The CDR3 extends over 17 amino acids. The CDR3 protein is CASSLYPREGSYNEQFF. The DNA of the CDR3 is TGTGCCAGCAGTTTATACCCGCGGGAGGGGTCCTACAATGAGCAGTTCTTC.

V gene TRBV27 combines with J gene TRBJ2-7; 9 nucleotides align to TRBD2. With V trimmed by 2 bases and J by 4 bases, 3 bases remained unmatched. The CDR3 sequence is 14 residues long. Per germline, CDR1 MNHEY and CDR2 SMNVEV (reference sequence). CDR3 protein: CASSLSGRMYEQYF. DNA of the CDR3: TGTGCCAGCAGTTTAAGCGGGAGGATGTACGAGCAGTACTTC.

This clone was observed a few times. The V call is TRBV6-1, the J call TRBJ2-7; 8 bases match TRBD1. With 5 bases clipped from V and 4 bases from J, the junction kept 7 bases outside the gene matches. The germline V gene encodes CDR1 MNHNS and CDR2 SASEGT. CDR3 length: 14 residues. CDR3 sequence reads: CASSWTGPGYEQYF. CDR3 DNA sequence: TGTGCCAGCAGTTGGACAGGGCCAGGTTACGAGCAGTACTTC.

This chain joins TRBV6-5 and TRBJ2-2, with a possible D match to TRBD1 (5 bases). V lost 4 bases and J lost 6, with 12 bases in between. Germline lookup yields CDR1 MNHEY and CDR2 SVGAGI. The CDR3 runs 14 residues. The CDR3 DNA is TGTGCCAGCAGTTTCACAGGCCTCCCCGGGGAGCTGTTTTTT. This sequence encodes CASSFTGLPGELFF.

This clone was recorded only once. The CDR3 DNA is TGCGCCAGCATGACTGTCTGGGGAAGTGGTTACGAGCAGTACTTC. Its protein is CASMTVWGSGYEQYF. The chain joins TRBV5-1 to TRBJ2-7; no reliable D call. The CDR3 has 15 residues. In germline, CDR1 is SGHRS, CDR2 YFSETQ. V lost 6 bases and J lost 4, with 20 bases in between.

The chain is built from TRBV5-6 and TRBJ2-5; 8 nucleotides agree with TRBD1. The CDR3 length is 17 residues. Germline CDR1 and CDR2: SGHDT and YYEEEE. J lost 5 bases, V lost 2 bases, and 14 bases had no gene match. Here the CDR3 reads CASSFVQGASSLETQYF. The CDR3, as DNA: TGTGCCAGCAGCTTTGTTCAGGGGGCGAGTAGTTTGGAGACCCAGTACTTC.

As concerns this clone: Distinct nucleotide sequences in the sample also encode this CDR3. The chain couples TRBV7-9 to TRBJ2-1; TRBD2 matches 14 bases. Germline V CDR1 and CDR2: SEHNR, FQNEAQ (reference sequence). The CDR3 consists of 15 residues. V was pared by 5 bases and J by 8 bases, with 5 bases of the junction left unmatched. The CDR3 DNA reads TGTGCCAGCAGCCCCCCGGGACTAGCGGGAGATGAGCAGTTCTTC. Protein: CASSPPGLAGDEQFF.